The 32 T cell receptor beta chains reported below all come from one sample, sequenced in a study of cytomegalovirus exposure and HLA in healthy donors. Assay used: immunoSEQ multiplex PCR; TCRdb lists only in-frame clones, some missing. The sample carries about 150,000 clones, approximately 86% recorded once. The specimen sequenced was PBMCs. The receptors stem from a man younger than 35 in good health and CMV-seropositive.

The chain has TRBV5-4 and TRBJ2-1; 7 bases match TRBD2. Germline V gene data show CDR1 as SGHNT and CDR2 as YYREEE (reference sequence). V lost 0 bases and J lost 6; bases outside the gene matches: 6. The CDR3 is made up of 15 amino acids. The CDR3 here is CASSLGSGASNEQFF. The CDR3 DNA sequence: TGTGCCAGCAGCTTGGGGAGCGGGGCGAGCAATGAGCAGTTCTTC.

The chain recombines TRBV9 with TRBJ2-7; 8 positions agree with TRBD2. CDR1 is SGDLS, CDR2 YYNGEE, per germline. The CDR3 runs to 15 residues. The V gene end was trimmed by 0 bases and the J gene end by 4 bases; junction bases not matched to a gene: 6. DNA for the CDR3: TGTGCCAGCAGCGTAGAGGGCGGGGGGAGTTACGAGCAGTACTTC. The encoded protein is CASSVEGGGSYEQYF.

The rearrangement joins TRBV6-5 to TRBJ2-1; TRBD2 matches at 10 bases. J was trimmed by 8 bases and V by 3 bases; bases with no gene match: 7. There are 15 residues in the CDR3. CDR1 is MNHEY, CDR2 SVGAGI, per germline. CDR3 DNA sequence: TGTGCCAGCAGTTATCGGACTAGCGGCTTGGATGAGCAGTTCTTC. Protein: CASSYRTSGLDEQFF.

The rearrangement links TRBV18 to TRBJ1-2; D possibly corresponds to TRBD1 (6 bases). The CDR3 extends over 16 amino acids. Germline V gene sequence: CDR1 KGHSH, CDR2 LQKENI. The V gene lost 1 base and the J gene lost 6 bases, with 18 bases spanning the gap. The CDR3 DNA reads as TGTGCCAGCTCACCACTGGTTCACAGGGCAAGGGATGGCTACACCTTC. Protein product: CASSPLVHRARDGYTF.

A single count supports this clone. V gene TRBV4-1 combines with J gene TRBJ1-2, with 7 bases lining up with TRBD1. The CDR3 has 15 residues. CDR1 MGHRA and CDR2 YSYEKL come from the germline V gene. V shed 4 bases, J shed 0 bases, and the junction held 5 bases outside the gene matches. The CDR3 nucleotides are TGCGCCAGCAGCCGCTGGGACAGCCCTAACTATGGCTACACCTTC. Translated: CASSRWDSPNYGYTF.

J is TRBJ2-2 and V is TRBV4-3; D is unresolved. This CDR3 is built from 17 residues. Germline V CDR1 and CDR2: LGHNA, YSLEER. V lost 0 bases and J 1 base, leaving 12 bases between the germline ends. The CDR3 region is CASSQDGAERNTGELFF. DNA for the CDR3: TGCGCCAGCAGCCAAGACGGTGCTGAGCGGAACACCGGGGAGCTGTTTTTT.

The chain carries TRBV4-3 and TRBJ2-3; possibly TRBD2 for D (6 bases). Between the trimmed V and J ends, which lost 1 base and 6 bases, there was a span of 20 bases. Germline CDR1 reads LGHNA; CDR2 reads YSLEER. CDR3 size: 17 residues. The CDR3 protein is CASSQGGRRARWDTQYF. DNA for the CDR3: TGCGCCAGCAGCCAAGGTGGCAGGAGGGCGCGTTGGGATACGCAGTATTTT.

The chain employs TRBV18 and TRBJ2-3; 13 nucleotides agree with TRBD2. With 2 bases clipped from V and 1 base from J, the junction kept 6 bases outside the gene matches. CDR3 length: 18 residues. Germline V gene lookup returns CDR1 KGHSH and CDR2 LQKENI. CDR3 sequence (DNA): TGTGCCAGCTCACCAACTAGCGGGAGGGCCTCTGGCACAGATACGCAGTATTTT. Translating it yields CASSPTSGRASGTDTQYF.

This chain links TRBV20-1 with TRBJ1-1; D is perhaps TRBD1 (6 bases). V dropped 6 bases and J dropped 4 bases, with 9 bases sitting between them. The length of the CDR3 is 11 residues. Germline V gene sequence: CDR1 DFQATT, CDR2 SNEGSKA (reference sequence). CDR3 loop: CSAKGGTEAFF. Written as DNA, the CDR3 is TGCAGTGCCAAAGGGGGCACTGAAGCTTTCTTT.

The rearrangement uses TRBV5-1 and TRBJ2-7, with D possibly matching TRBD1 (6 bases). There are 14 residues in the CDR3. Germline lookup yields CDR1 SGHRS and CDR2 YFSETQ. Trimming took 6 bases from V and 7 from J, leaving 20 bases between them. The CDR3 region has the DNA TGCGCCAGCAAGGTGATCGGCGGGCAGGGGGAGCAGTACTTC. Encoded protein: CASKVIGGQGEQYF. The full variable domain, completed using reference TRBV5-1 and TRBJ2-7, is KAGVTQTPRYLIKTRGQQVTLSCSPISGHRSVSWYQQTPGQGLQFLFEYFSETQRNKGNFPGRFSGRQFSNSRSEMNVSTLELGDSALYLCASKVIGGQGEQYFGPGTRLTVT.

This clone appeared a few times. The chain uses TRBV7-2 and TRBJ1-5, with TRBD1 as a possible D gene (5 bases). CDR3 length equals 15 residues. CDR1 is SGHTA and CDR2 is FQGNSA in the germline V gene. The V end lost 1 base, the J end lost 4 bases, and 11 bases lay between the germline ends. The CDR3 bases are TGTGCCAGCAGCTTAGAGGTCAGGGAAAATCAGCCCCAGCATTTT. Protein: CASSLEVRENQPQHF.

The CDR3 region is CASSLDAGTGAGETQYF. The CDR3 DNA reads TGTGCCAGCAGTTTAGATGCCGGGACAGGGGCGGGAGAGACCCAGTACTTC. The chain employs TRBV27 and TRBJ2-5, with 10 bases that match TRBD1. V shed 2 bases and J 4 bases; nucleotides not matched to a gene: 10. This CDR3 region has 17 residues. From germline, CDR1 is MNHEY and CDR2 SMNVEV (reference sequence).

The chain has TRBV11-2 and TRBJ2-3; weak D call: TRBD2 (5 bases). The V end lost 3 bases, the J end lost 2 bases, and 9 bases lay between the germline ends. Looked up from germline, CDR1 is SGHAT and CDR2 is FQNNGV. CDR3 length equals 14 residues. The CDR3 DNA is TGTGCCAGCAGCTTTCGGGGATTCACAGATACGCAGTATTTT. Residues: CASSFRGFTDTQYF.

The rearrangement links TRBV6-5 to TRBJ1-6; 9 bases are a match to TRBD1. The V segment lost 9 bases and the J segment 10 bases; nucleotides outside the gene matches: 7. The germline gives CDR1 MNHEY, CDR2 SVGAGI. This CDR3 spans 13 amino acids. This chain's CDR3 is CASRDRARSPLHF. For the CDR3, the DNA is TGTGCCAGTCGGGACAGGGCTAGGTCACCCCTCCACTTT.

This clone was found a few times. The rearrangement joins TRBV19 to TRBJ2-1; D is possibly TRBD2 (6 bases). Germline CDR1 reads LNHDA; CDR2 reads SQIVND (reference sequence). The CDR3 extends over 14 amino acids. Trimming stripped 1 base from V and 7 bases from J, with 11 bases between. DNA of the CDR3: TGTGCCAGTAGTATAGTTTCCCGGGGGAATGAGCAGTTCTTC. Translated: CASSIVSRGNEQFF.

The chain uses TRBV7-3 and TRBJ2-3; the match to TRBD2 covers 8 bases. CDR3 size: 15 residues. Germline V gene data show CDR1 as SGHTA and CDR2 as FQGTGA. V lost 5 bases and J lost 1; bases outside the gene matches: 5. The chain's CDR3 is CASSPGGAGTDTQYF. The CDR3 DNA is TGTGCCAGCAGCCCCGGGGGGGCCGGCACAGATACGCAGTATTTT.

This chain links TRBV7-2 with TRBJ2-1, with D perhaps matching TRBD2 (6 bases). The germline V and J ends were trimmed by 1 base and 6 bases, with 13 bases remaining between them. The CDR3 has 15 amino acids. CDR1 and CDR2 (germline): SGHTA, FQGNSA. The CDR3 DNA is TGTGCCAGCAGCTTAGGAGAGAGGGACTCCAATGAGCAGTTCTTC. It is translated as CASSLGERDSNEQFF.

The chain recombines TRBV7-2 with TRBJ2-5, with TRBD2 as a possible D gene (6 bases). Germline loops: CDR1 SGHTA, CDR2 FQGNSA. Deletions cut 6 bases from V and 4 bases from J, with 12 bases between. The CDR3 contains 13 residues. CDR3 amino acids: CASRAGGGETQYF. The DNA for the CDR3 is TGTGCCAGCAGGGCCGGGGGAGGAGAGACCCAGTACTTC. Full variable domain (outside the CDR3, taken from reference TRBV7-2 and TRBJ2-5): GAGVSQSPSNKVTEKGKDVELRCDPISGHTALYWYRQSLGQGLEFLIYFQGNSAPDKSGLPSDRFSAERTGGSVSTLTIQRTQQEDSAVYLCASRAGGGETQYFGPGTRLLVL.

This CDR3 is CASREQGWPYEQYF. The CDR3 DNA follows: TGTGCCAGCAGAGAACAGGGGTGGCCCTACGAGCAGTACTTC. The genes are TRBV6-1 and TRBJ2-7; 7 bases agree with TRBD1. This CDR3 comprises 14 residues. The V segment lost 6 bases and the J segment 2 bases; nucleotides outside the gene matches: 7. Germline CDR1 MNHNS, CDR2 SASEGT.

The chain carries TRBV7-9 and TRBJ2-7, with D possibly TRBD1 on 5 matching bases. The CDR3 consists of 17 residues. Trimming shortened V by 5 bases and J by 0 bases, and 20 bases separated the two germline ends. Germline loops: CDR1 SEHNR, CDR2 FQNEAQ (reference sequence). The CDR3 region has the DNA TGTGCCAGCAGCCCGAGTAGGGGTAGGTTGAGCTCCTACGAGCAGTACTTC. It codes for CASSPSRGRLSSYEQYF.

The chain has TRBV7-2 and TRBJ2-7, with 10 bases lining up with TRBD2. Trimming cost V 0 bases and J 4 bases; bases outside gene matches: 6. This CDR3 comprises 16 residues. Per germline, CDR1 SGHTA and CDR2 FQGNSA. CDR3 sequence: CASSLAPSGGAYEQYF. The DNA for the CDR3 is TGTGCCAGCAGCTTAGCTCCCAGCGGGGGGGCATACGAGCAGTACTTC.

This chain connects TRBV25-1 to TRBJ2-7; tentatively, D is TRBD1 (5 bases). CDR1 is MGHDK and CDR2 is SYGVNS in the germline V gene. The CDR3 is 13 amino acids. Trimming took 5 bases from V and 0 from J, leaving 8 bases between them. The CDR3 nucleotides are TGTGCCAGCAGTTCGGACAACTCCTACGAGCAGTACTTC. The encoded protein is CASSSDNSYEQYF.

The chain uses TRBV28 and TRBJ1-2, with 8 bases lining up with TRBD1. This CDR3 is built from 13 residues. Germline trimming cut 6 bases from V and 8 bases from J; bases unmatched to any gene: 8. CDR1 is MDHEN and CDR2 is SYDVKM in the germline V gene. CDR3 residues: CASSPTGGDGYTF. In nucleotides, the CDR3 is TGTGCCAGCAGCCCTACAGGGGGAGACGGCTACACCTTC.

V usage is TRBV5-1 and J usage is TRBJ2-5, with 12 bases fitting TRBD1. Trimming removed 3 bases from V and 7 bases from J; junction bases left unmatched: 13. The CDR3 loop spans 17 amino acids. CDR1 is SGHRS and CDR2 is YFSETQ in the germline V gene. CDR3 region: CASSWLGDRGRAGTQYF. The CDR3 region has the DNA TGCGCCAGCAGCTGGCTCGGGGACAGGGGGCGTGCGGGGACCCAGTACTTC.

This clone appeared a single time. The chain has TRBV13 and TRBJ1-1; possible D gene TRBD1, 5 bases. Trimming cost V 0 bases and J 3 bases, with 8 bases left between them. The CDR3 consists of 14 residues. Germline V gene sequence: CDR1 PRHDT, CDR2 FYEKMQ (reference sequence). CDR3 DNA sequence: TGTGCCAGCAGCTTAGGGGGAGGGGACACTGAAGCTTTCTTT. This translates into CASSLGGGDTEAFF.

This rearrangement joins TRBV7-9 to TRBJ2-1, with D possibly matching TRBD1 (6 bases). The V end lost 3 bases, the J end lost 6 bases, and 15 bases lay between the germline ends. This CDR3 has 15 residues. CDR1 is SEHNR, CDR2 FQNEAQ, per germline (reference sequence). CDR3: CASSFTFAQGNEQFF. CDR3 bases: TGTGCCAGCAGCTTCACGTTCGCACAGGGCAATGAGCAGTTCTTC.

The J gene is TRBJ2-7, the V gene TRBV25-1, with 7 bases identical to TRBD2. Germline CDR1 is MGHDK and CDR2 is SYGVNS. V trimming: 5 bases; J trimming: 5 bases; junction bases outside the gene matches: 9. The CDR3 spans 14 residues. The CDR3 loop is CASSQSARGDEQYF. CDR3 coding DNA: TGTGCCAGCAGTCAATCAGCCCGGGGGGACGAGCAGTACTTC.

J is TRBJ2-7 and V is TRBV7-2; D is possibly TRBD2 (5 bases). CDR1 is SGHTA and CDR2 is FQGNSA in the germline V gene. The CDR3 totals 14 residues. V lost 5 bases, J lost 6 bases, and 17 bases lay in between. This CDR3 is CASSRERTRVEQYF. The CDR3 DNA reads as TGTGCCAGCAGCCGAGAGCGGACGCGGGTCGAGCAGTACTTC.

This chain links TRBV29-1 with TRBJ1-2; D possibly corresponds to TRBD1 (6 bases). The CDR3 totals 18 residues. Trimming cost V 6 bases and J 4 bases, with 30 bases left between them. CDR1 and CDR2 from the germline V gene are SQVTM and ANQGSEA. CDR3 in DNA: TGCAGCGTGCCCCCGGGGCATGGAAACAGGGTCGGGTTCTATGGCTACACCTTC. This translates into CSVPPGHGNRVGFYGYTF.

The chain is built from TRBV2 and TRBJ1-1; TRBD1 might be the D (5 bases). V gave up 5 bases and J gave up 0 bases, with 13 bases separating them. This CDR3 has 15 residues. Per the germline V gene, CDR1 is SNHLY and CDR2 is FYNNEI. CDR3 coding DNA: TGTGCCAGCAGTCCTCTGACAGCGTTGAACACTGAAGCTTTCTTT. Translating gives CASSPLTALNTEAFF.

The gene calls are TRBV19 and TRBJ1-5; perhaps TRBD1 as D (5 bases). Germline CDR1 is LNHDA and CDR2 is SQIVND (reference sequence). Trimming removed 7 bases from V and 6 bases from J, with 16 bases in between. The CDR3 is made up of 14 amino acids. CDR3 coding DNA: TGTGCCAGTACGCAGCGACAGAGTGGTCAGCCCCAGCATTTT. It translates to CASTQRQSGQPQHF. The whole variable domain, remainder taken from reference TRBV19 and TRBJ1-5, is DGGITQSPKYLFRKEGQNVTLSCEQNLNHDAMYWYRQDPGQGLRLIYYSQIVNDFQKGDIAEGYSVSREKKESFPLTVTSAQKNPTAFYLCASTQRQSGQPQHFGDGTRLSIL.

The chain uses TRBV7-2 and TRBJ1-2; D is unresolved. From germline, CDR1 is SGHTA and CDR2 FQGNSA. CDR3 length equals 16 residues. V lost 1 base and J 9 bases, leaving 21 bases between the germline ends. Here the CDR3 DNA reads TGTGCCAGCAGCTTAGTTTTTGAGGGTGCGGACTCGAGCTACACCTTC. Protein: CASSLVFEGADSSYTF. Variable domain in full (rest from reference TRBV7-2 and TRBJ1-2): GAGVSQSPSNKVTEKGKDVELRCDPISGHTALYWYRQSLGQGLEFLIYFQGNSAPDKSGLPSDRFSAERTGGSVSTLTIQRTQQEDSAVYLCASSLVFEGADSSYTFGSGTRLTVV.